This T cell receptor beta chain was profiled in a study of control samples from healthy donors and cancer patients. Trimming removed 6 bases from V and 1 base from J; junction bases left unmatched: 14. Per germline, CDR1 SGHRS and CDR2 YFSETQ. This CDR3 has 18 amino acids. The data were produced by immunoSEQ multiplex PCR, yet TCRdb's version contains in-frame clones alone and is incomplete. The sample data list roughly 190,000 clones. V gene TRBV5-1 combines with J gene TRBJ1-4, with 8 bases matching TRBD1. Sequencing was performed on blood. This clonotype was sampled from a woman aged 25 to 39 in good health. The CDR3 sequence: CASKAPQGEWETNEKLFF. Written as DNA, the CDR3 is TGCGCCAGCAAAGCCCCACAGGGGGAGTGGGAAACTAATGAAAAACTGTTTTTT.